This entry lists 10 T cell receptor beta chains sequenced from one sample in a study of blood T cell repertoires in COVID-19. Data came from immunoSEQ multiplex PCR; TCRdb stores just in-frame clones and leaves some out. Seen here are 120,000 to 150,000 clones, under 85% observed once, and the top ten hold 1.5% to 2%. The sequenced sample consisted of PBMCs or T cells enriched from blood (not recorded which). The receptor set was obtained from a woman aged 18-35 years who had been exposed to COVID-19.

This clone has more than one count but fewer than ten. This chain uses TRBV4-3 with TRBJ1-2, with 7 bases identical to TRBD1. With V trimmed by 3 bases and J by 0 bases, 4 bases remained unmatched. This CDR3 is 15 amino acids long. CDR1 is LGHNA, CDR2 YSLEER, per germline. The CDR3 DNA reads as TGCGCCAGCAGCCACGGGACAGTCACTAACTATGGCTACACCTTC. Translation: CASSHGTVTNYGYTF.

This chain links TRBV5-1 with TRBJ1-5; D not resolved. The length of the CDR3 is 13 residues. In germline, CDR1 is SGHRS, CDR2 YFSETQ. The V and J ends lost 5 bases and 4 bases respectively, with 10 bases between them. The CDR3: CASSPDTNQPQHF. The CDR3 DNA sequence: TGCGCCAGCAGTCCCGACACAAATCAGCCCCAGCATTTT.

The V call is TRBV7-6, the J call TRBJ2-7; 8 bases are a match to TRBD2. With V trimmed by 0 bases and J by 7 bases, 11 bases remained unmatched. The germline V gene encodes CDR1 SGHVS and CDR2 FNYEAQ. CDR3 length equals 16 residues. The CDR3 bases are TGTGCCAGCAGCTTAGCGCCTACTAGCGGCCGTGGGGAGCAGTACTTC. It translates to CASSLAPTSGRGEQYF. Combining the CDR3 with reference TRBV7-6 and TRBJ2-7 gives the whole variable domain GAGVSQSPRYKVTKRGQDVALRCDPISGHVSLYWYRQALGQGPEFLTYFNYEAQQDKSGLPNDRFSAERPEGSISTLTIQRTEQRDSAMYRCASSLAPTSGRGEQYFGPGTRLTVT.

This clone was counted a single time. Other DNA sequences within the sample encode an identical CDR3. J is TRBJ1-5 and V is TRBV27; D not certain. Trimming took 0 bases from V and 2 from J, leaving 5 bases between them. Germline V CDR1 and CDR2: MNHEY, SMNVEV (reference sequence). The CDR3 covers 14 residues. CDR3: CASSLSGGNQPQHF. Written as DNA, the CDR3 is TGTGCCAGCAGTTTATCAGGAGGCAATCAGCCCCAGCATTTT.

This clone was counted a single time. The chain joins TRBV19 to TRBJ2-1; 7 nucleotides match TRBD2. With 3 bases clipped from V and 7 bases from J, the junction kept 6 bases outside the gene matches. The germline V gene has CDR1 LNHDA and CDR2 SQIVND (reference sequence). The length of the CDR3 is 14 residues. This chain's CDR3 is CASSMASGVNEQFF. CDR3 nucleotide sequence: TGTGCCAGTAGTATGGCTAGCGGAGTAAATGAGCAGTTCTTC.

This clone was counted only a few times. The CDR3 is CASSLGQGRYNEQFF. The CDR3 DNA reads as TGCGCCAGCAGCTTGGGACAGGGGCGCTACAATGAGCAGTTCTTC. The V and J genes are TRBV5-1 and TRBJ2-1; TRBD1 agrees at 8 bases. Germline V lookup: CDR1 SGHRS, CDR2 YFSETQ. CDR3 length: 15 amino acids. Unmatched junction bases numbered 2, after V lost 0 bases and J lost 3 bases.

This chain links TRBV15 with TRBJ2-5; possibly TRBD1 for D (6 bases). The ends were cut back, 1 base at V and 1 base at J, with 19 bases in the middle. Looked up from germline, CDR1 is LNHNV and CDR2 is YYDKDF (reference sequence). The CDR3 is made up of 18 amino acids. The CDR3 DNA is TGTGCCACCAGCAGAGGGATTGGACAGCTGGGGGTCCAAGAGACCCAGTACTTC. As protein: CATSRGIGQLGVQETQYF.

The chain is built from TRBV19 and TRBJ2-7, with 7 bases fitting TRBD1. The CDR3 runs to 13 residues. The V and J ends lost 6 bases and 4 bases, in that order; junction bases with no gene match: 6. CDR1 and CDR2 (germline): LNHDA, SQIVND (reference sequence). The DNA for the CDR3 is TGTGCCAGTAGCCAGGGGGTGGAGTACGAGCAGTACTTC. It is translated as CASSQGVEYEQYF.

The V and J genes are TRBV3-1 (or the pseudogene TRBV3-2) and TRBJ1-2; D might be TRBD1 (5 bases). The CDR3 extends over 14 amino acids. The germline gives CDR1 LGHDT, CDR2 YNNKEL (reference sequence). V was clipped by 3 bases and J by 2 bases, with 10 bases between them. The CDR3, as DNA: TGTGCCAGCAGCCAGAGTGACAGAAACTATGGCTACACCTTC. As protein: CASSQSDRNYGYTF.

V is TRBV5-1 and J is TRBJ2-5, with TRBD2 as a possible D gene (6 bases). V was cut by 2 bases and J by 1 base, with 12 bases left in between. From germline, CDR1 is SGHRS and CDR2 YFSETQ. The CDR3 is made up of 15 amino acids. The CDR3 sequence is CASSLGVGLQETQYF. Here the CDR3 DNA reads TGCGCCAGCAGCTTAGGGGTGGGACTCCAAGAGACCCAGTACTTC.